Shown below are 27 T cell receptor beta chains from a single sample sequenced in a study of T-cell reconstitution after alpha-beta-depleted transplantation in children. Library preparation (for TCRbeta) was performed with unique molecular identifiers. TCRdb reprocessed the PCR reads via MiXCR and lists one record per CDR3 protein. The sample includes about 230,000 distinct CDR3 sequences, more than 10% seen only once; the top ten take around 2.8%. This sample comprised PBMCs from the stem cell graft donor, obtained from the stem cell graft. Source of these receptors: a human donor who donated a stem cell graft to a child with acute lymphoblastic leukemia.

Details on this clonotype: A much larger clone lies one base from this, so it may be a read error. CDR3 coding DNA: TGCAGCGCTACAGTGGGTCTTAACTATGGCTACACCTTC. Amino acid sequence: CSATVGLNYGYTF. This chain joins TRBV29-1 and TRBJ1-2; D not certain. The germline V and J ends were trimmed by 7 bases and 1 base, with 13 bases remaining between them. Germline V gene lookup returns CDR1 SQVTM and CDR2 ANQGSEA. The CDR3 runs to 13 residues.

A remark on this clonotype: One base away lies a much larger clone, so this may be a sequencing read error. The V gene is TRBV20-1, the J gene TRBJ2-3, with D uncertain. The germline V and J ends were trimmed by 0 bases and 3 bases, with 16 bases remaining between them. Germline V gene lookup returns CDR1 DFQATT and CDR2 SNEGSKA (reference sequence). The CDR3 runs 16 residues. Here the CDR3 DNA reads TGCAGTGCTAGAGATTCGAGTTTAGGCCCAACAGATACGCAGTATTTT. It is translated as CSARDSSLGPTDTQYF.

The chain has TRBV20-1 and TRBJ2-1, with D unclear. Germline CDR1 is DFQATT and CDR2 is SNEGSKA (reference sequence). V was pared by 5 bases and J by 0 bases, with 14 bases between. This CDR3 comprises 15 residues. In DNA form, the CDR3 reads TGCAGTGCTCCCAGAGAGCGAAGCTCCTACAATGAGCAGTTCTTC. Protein product: CSAPRERSSYNEQFF.

This clonotype was recorded at least ten times. Its ends do not fully match the called genes, so a read error is possible. This chain uses TRBV6-1 with TRBJ1-2; 9 nucleotides match TRBD1. The CDR3 runs to 13 residues. Germline values: CDR1 MNHNS, CDR2 SASEGT. CDR3 protein: CASSQSGQGRTSF. In DNA, the CDR3 is TGTGCCAGCAGTCAATCGGGACAGGGAAGAACATCCTTC.

V is TRBV7-9 and J is TRBJ1-2; D is uncertain. V was trimmed by 10 bases and J by 2 bases, leaving 14 bases between them. This CDR3 spans 13 amino acids. Germline loops: CDR1 SEHNR, CDR2 FQNEAQ (reference sequence). The CDR3 loop reads CAMGPADNYGYTF. CDR3 in DNA: TGTGCCATGGGCCCCGCGGACAACTATGGCTACACCTTC.

This sequence joins TRBV4-3 and TRBJ2-2; TRBD2 might be the D (6 bases). The CDR3 has 15 residues. Per the germline V gene, CDR1 is LGHNA and CDR2 is YSLEER. V was cut by 1 base and J by 4 bases, with 10 bases left in between. CDR3 bases: TGCGCCAGCAGCCAAGCCCAGGGACTCACCGGGGAGCTGTTTTTT. Translation: CASSQAQGLTGELFF.

At least ten counts were recorded for this clonotype. The CDR3: CASRKRPSAIQETQYF. The CDR3 DNA is TGTGCCAGCAGAAAACGGCCTAGCGCTATCCAAGAGACCCAGTACTTC. The J gene is TRBJ2-5, the V gene TRBV6-2 or TRBV6-3; perhaps TRBD2 as D (6 bases). The CDR3 spans 16 residues. Trimming shortened V by 6 bases and J by 1 base, and 18 bases separated the two germline ends. Germline CDR1 reads MNHEY; CDR2 reads SVGEGT.

This clonotype was counted at least ten times. CDR3 in amino acids: CASSLPGQGTEAFF. The CDR3 DNA is TGTGCCAGCTCACTTCCGGGACAGGGCACTGAAGCTTTCTTT. V gene TRBV18 combines with J gene TRBJ1-1; TRBD1 matches 9 bases. The CDR3 runs to 14 residues. Germline trimming cut 4 bases from V and 4 bases from J; bases unmatched to any gene: 4. Germline V gives CDR1 KGHSH, CDR2 LQKENI.

This clonotype has a count of ten or more. The chain carries TRBV6-1 and TRBJ2-7, with 9 nucleotides matching TRBD1. This CDR3 contains 17 residues. V lost 2 bases and J lost 4; bases outside the gene matches: 12. Germline CDR1 MNHNS, CDR2 SASEGT. The CDR3 protein is CASSEMALGTGRYEQYF. As DNA, the CDR3 is TGTGCCAGCAGTGAAATGGCCCTCGGGACAGGGCGGTACGAGCAGTACTTC.

This clonotype was observed at least ten times. The chain recombines TRBV29-1 with TRBJ1-2, with D possibly being TRBD1 (6 bases). V lost 7 bases to trimming and J lost 4 bases, with 13 bases between them. Germline V gene data show CDR1 as SQVTM and CDR2 as ANQGSEA. The CDR3 extends over 12 amino acids. CDR3 residues: CSAEQGTYGYTF. The DNA of the CDR3 is TGCAGCGCCGAACAGGGTACCTATGGCTACACCTTC.

V is TRBV24-1 and J is TRBJ2-3, with a weak D call TRBD1 (6 bases). V was trimmed by 7 bases and J by 2 bases, leaving 9 bases between them. This CDR3 comprises 13 residues. Germline values: CDR1 KGHDR, CDR2 SFDVKD. CDR3 region: CATRGQNTDTQYF. The CDR3 DNA sequence: TGTGCCACCAGAGGACAGAACACAGATACGCAGTATTTT.

This clonotype has just a few counts. The CDR3 reads CASSLEGRSRYEQYF. The DNA of the CDR3 is TGTGCCAGCAGCTTAGAAGGTAGGAGTCGGTACGAGCAGTACTTC. The V and J genes are TRBV7-9 and TRBJ2-7; the D is unclear. Between the trimmed V and J ends, which lost 1 base and 4 bases, there was a span of 14 bases. Germline values: CDR1 SEHNR, CDR2 FQNEAQ (reference sequence). This CDR3 spans 15 amino acids.

In this sample, this clonotype turned up many times. The chain joins TRBV5-1 to TRBJ1-5; D is unresolved. V lost 3 bases, J lost 6 bases, and 10 bases lay in between. The CDR3 is 13 amino acids. Germline CDR1 is SGHRS and CDR2 is YFSETQ. This CDR3 reads CASSYEPSQPQHF. CDR3 bases: TGCGCCAGCAGCTACGAACCGTCTCAGCCCCAGCATTTT. The variable domain in full, completed from reference TRBV5-1 and TRBJ1-5, reads KAGVTQTPRYLIKTRGQQVTLSCSPISGHRSVSWYQQTPGQGLQFLFEYFSETQRNKGNFPGRFSGRQFSNSRSEMNVSTLELGDSALYLCASSYEPSQPQHFGDGTRLSIL.

In this sample, this clonotype turned up many times. V and J are TRBV28 and TRBJ2-3; tentative D call: TRBD2 (6 bases). Germline loops: CDR1 MDHEN, CDR2 SYDVKM. V lost 5 bases, J lost 3 bases, and 18 bases lay in between. The length of the CDR3 is 16 residues. CDR3 sequence: CASSGAGRLGTDTQYF. As DNA, the CDR3 is TGTGCCAGCAGTGGGGCGGGGCGCCTCGGTACAGATACGCAGTATTTT.

This clonotype was counted once. The junction shows a germline mismatch at one end, possibly a read error. The chain carries TRBV4-1 and TRBJ2-7; D is unclear. CDR1 is MGHRA and CDR2 is YSYEKL in the germline V gene. The CDR3 length is 13 residues. CDR3 in DNA: TGTGCCATGAGCCCCACAGCCCCCTACGAGCAGTACTTC. Amino acids: CAMSPTAPYEQYF.

This clonotype was seen at least ten times. The CDR3 bases are TGTGCCAGCAGCCAGCTTGACAGTTCAGTGGGCTACACCTTC. Protein: CASSQLDSSVGYTF. The chain has TRBV3-1 and TRBJ1-2; D is possibly TRBD1 (5 bases). V was shortened by 3 bases and J by 8 bases, with 16 bases between the two germline ends. Germline V gene data show CDR1 as LGHDT and CDR2 as YNNKEL (reference sequence). The CDR3 spans 14 residues.

This clonotype was counted at least ten times. The chain uses TRBV20-1 and TRBJ1-1; D uncertain. V gave up 5 bases and J gave up 2 bases, with 9 bases separating them. The CDR3 has 12 amino acids. The germline V gene encodes CDR1 DFQATT and CDR2 SNEGSKA (reference sequence). In DNA, the CDR3 is TGCAGTGCTCCACCGGTCAACACTGAAGCTTTCTTT. This gives the protein CSAPPVNTEAFF.

There are many counts of this clonotype. The chain employs TRBV5-6 and TRBJ2-3, with no clear D. Germline values: CDR1 SGHDT, CDR2 YYEEEE. This CDR3 comprises 14 residues. Trimming cost V 2 bases and J 7 bases, with 14 bases left between them. In DNA form, the CDR3 reads TGTGCCAGCAGCTTATCCCGAGACGGATATACGCAGTATTTT. This sequence encodes CASSLSRDGYTQYF.

The rearrangement joins TRBV28 to TRBJ2-1; 8 bases fit TRBD1. The CDR3 sequence is 12 residues long. V dropped 5 bases and J dropped 14; count of bases not matched to a gene: 8. Germline loops: CDR1 MDHEN, CDR2 SYDVKM. The CDR3: CASSVRSGQEFF. The CDR3 bases are TGTGCCAGCAGTGTCCGGTCGGGACAGGAGTTCTTC.

Ten or more counts support this clonotype. The CDR3 loop is CASRKDRLLKVDYEQYF. CDR3 DNA: TGTGCCAGCAGGAAGGACAGGCTTCTAAAGGTCGACTACGAGCAGTACTTC. V and J are TRBV6-2 or TRBV6-3 and TRBJ2-7, with TRBD1 matching over 7 bases. This CDR3 region has 17 residues. V gave up 6 bases and J gave up 3 bases; unmatched junction bases: 17. CDR1 and CDR2 (germline): MNHEY, SVGEGT.

Only a few counts were recorded for this clonotype. V gene TRBV6-1 combines with J gene TRBJ1-2, with D perhaps TRBD1 (6 bases). The CDR3 is 12 residues long. Trimming pared 8 bases from V and 4 bases from J, leaving 11 bases between. CDR1 is MNHNS, CDR2 SASEGT, per germline. The CDR3 region has the DNA TGTGCCAGCTACAGGGTCGCCTATGGCTACACCTTC. This sequence encodes CASYRVAYGYTF.

The chain has TRBV20-1 and TRBJ2-1; 15 positions match TRBD2. CDR1 DFQATT and CDR2 SNEGSKA come from the germline V gene (reference sequence). V shed 6 bases, J shed 7 bases, and the junction held 7 bases outside the gene matches. There are 15 residues in the CDR3. CDR3 sequence (DNA): TGCAGTGCCGGGGATGGACTAGCGGGGGGGAATGAGCAGTTCTTC. Translating gives CSAGDGLAGGNEQFF.

Ten or more counts support this clonotype. The missing conserved phenylalanine or tryptophan at the end of this CDR3 makes a read error likely. The DNA is omitted, as the CDR3 cannot be located on it reliably, and the CDR3 follows TCRdb's listing. The J gene is TRBJ1-1, the V gene TRBV5-5. CDR1 is SGHKS and CDR2 is YYEKEE in the germline V gene (reference sequence). The CDR3 contains 12 residues when both ends are counted. The CDR3 here is CASSLEARPNVS.

This clonotype was recorded many times. The V and J genes are TRBV7-2 and TRBJ2-5; 8 bases line up with TRBD2. Germline CDR1 SGHTA, CDR2 FQGNSA. The CDR3 extends over 14 amino acids. After removal of 2 bases from V and 3 bases from J, the junction contained 2 bases not matched to a gene. CDR3 loop: CASSLQAGEETQYF. The CDR3 DNA reads as TGTGCCAGCAGCTTACAAGCGGGGGAAGAGACCCAGTACTTC. Complete variable domain (other parts from reference TRBV7-2 and TRBJ2-5): GAGVSQSPSNKVTEKGKDVELRCDPISGHTALYWYRQSLGQGLEFLIYFQGNSAPDKSGLPSDRFSAERTGGSVSTLTIQRTQQEDSAVYLCASSLQAGEETQYFGPGTRLLVL.

This clonotype showed up many times. The chain combines TRBV3-1 with TRBJ2-5; a weak D match, TRBD1 (5 bases). The CDR3 runs to 12 residues. Trimming cost V 10 bases and J 4 bases, with 13 bases left between them. Germline lookup yields CDR1 LGHDT and CDR2 YNNKEL (reference sequence). The CDR3 region has the DNA TGTGCCACTGCCGACAGATTAGAGACCCAGTACTTC. It encodes CATADRLETQYF.

CDR3 DNA sequence: TGTGCCAGCAGTTACGGTGGACAACATAGCGGCTACGAGCAGTACTTC. It yields the protein CASSYGGQHSGYEQYF. J is TRBJ2-7 and V is TRBV6-2 or TRBV6-3; D possibly corresponds to TRBD2 (6 bases). This CDR3 spans 16 amino acids. The V and J ends lost 2 bases and 3 bases respectively, with 17 bases between them. CDR1 is MNHEY and CDR2 is SVGEGT in the germline V gene.

Regarding this clonotype: A much larger clonotype is one base distant, so this may be a read error. The V gene is TRBV6-1, the J gene TRBJ1-5; no reliable D call. CDR3 size: 15 residues. Germline-derived CDR1 and CDR2 are MNHNS and SASEGT. Deletions cut 6 bases from V and 0 bases from J, with 12 bases between. CDR3 loop: CASSPVGNSNQPQHF. CDR3 coding DNA: TGTGCCAGCAGCCCTGTGGGGAATAGCAATCAGCCCCAGCATTTT.